This T cell receptor (beta chain) was recovered during a study of cytomegalovirus exposure and HLA in healthy donors. Study results and caveats: Prior analysis indicated that the majority of TCR beta V segments exhibited productivity approximately 87% or approximately 30% of the time. Association of a missense DCLRE1C variant with TCR beta V- and J-gene trimming was reported in a later analysis.

Use of 60 Vbeta and 13 Jbeta primers characterized the PCR. Using immunoSEQ multiplex PCR, the repertoire was profiled, and TCRdb retains in-frame clones only, with some absent. The sample yields approximately 170,000 clones, just under 75% seen once. Germline V CDR1 and CDR2: MGHRA, YSYEKL. CDR3 length: 16 amino acids. V trimming: 1 base; J trimming: 4 bases; junction bases outside the gene matches: 9. Concerning this clone: Its target is unknown.

The sequence came from a young woman in good health and CMV-seropositive. The J gene is TRBJ2-7, the V gene TRBV4-1, with 8 bases aligning to TRBD2. The material sequenced was PBMCs. The CDR3 spells CASSQGSGLATYEQYF. The CDR3 DNA reads TGCGCCAGCAGCCAAGGGTCAGGACTAGCCACGTACGAGCAGTACTTC.